Following are 26 T cell receptor beta chains from one sample sequenced in a study of blood T cell repertoires in COVID-19. Assay: immunoSEQ multiplex PCR; the TCRdb copy retains only in-frame clones and omits some. This table holds over 300,000 clones, nearly 90% found once. The sample was PBMCs or T cells enriched from blood (not recorded which). These receptors were taken from a woman in her 30s who had recovered from COVID-19.

The chain employs TRBV5-1 and TRBJ2-1; D is ambiguous. V lost 0 bases, J lost 6 bases, and 7 bases lay in between. From germline, CDR1 is SGHRS and CDR2 YFSETQ. There are 13 residues in the CDR3. CDR3 in amino acids: CASSLGDSNEQFF. The CDR3 DNA reads TGCGCCAGCAGCTTGGGCGACTCCAATGAGCAGTTCTTC.

The V call is TRBV9, the J call TRBJ2-1; 7 bases match TRBD1. From germline, CDR1 is SGDLS and CDR2 YYNGEE. The CDR3 runs 15 residues. After removal of 3 bases from V and 4 bases from J, the junction contained 7 bases not matched to a gene. The CDR3 is CASSEIAGGYNEQFF. As DNA, the CDR3 is TGTGCCAGCAGCGAAATTGCAGGGGGTTACAATGAGCAGTTCTTC.

The chain links TRBV3-1 (or the pseudogene TRBV3-2) to TRBJ2-1; D may be TRBD2 (6 bases). Germline V gene data show CDR1 as LGHDT and CDR2 as YNNKEL (reference sequence). V lost 3 bases and J 4 bases, leaving 16 bases between the germline ends. This CDR3 contains 16 residues. The CDR3 is CASSHRRGWGYNEQFF. The CDR3 region has the DNA TGTGCCAGCAGCCACCGTCGGGGGTGGGGATACAATGAGCAGTTCTTC.

The rearrangement joins TRBV6-5 to TRBJ2-7; 7 bases fit TRBD1. This CDR3 is 16 amino acids long. With 2 bases clipped from V and 1 base from J, the junction kept 8 bases outside the gene matches. Germline V gene data show CDR1 as MNHEY and CDR2 as SVGAGI. CDR3 coding DNA: TGTGCCAGCAGTTACACCCGACAGGGTGAGTCCTACGAGCAGTACTTC. Amino acids: CASSYTRQGESYEQYF.

The chain employs TRBV19 and TRBJ1-5; 8 bases fit TRBD1. J gave up 1 base and V 2 bases, and 4 bases lay outside the gene matches. Germline V gene lookup returns CDR1 LNHDA and CDR2 SQIVND (reference sequence). CDR3 size: 16 residues. CDR3 in DNA: TGTGCCAGTAGTATACAGGGGGCGCGAAGCAATCAGCCCCAGCATTTT. Amino acids: CASSIQGARSNQPQHF.

This sequence joins TRBV30 and TRBJ1-2, with D maybe TRBD1 (5 bases). The CDR3 consists of 13 residues. Looked up from germline, CDR1 is GTSNPN and CDR2 is SVGIG (reference sequence). V was pared by 0 bases and J by 7 bases, with 12 bases between. CDR3: CAWSVRGSGGYTF. The CDR3 bases are TGTGCCTGGAGTGTACGGGGGAGCGGTGGCTACACCTTC.

This chain links TRBV7-8 with TRBJ1-1; a possible D gene is TRBD1 (5 bases). CDR1 SGHVS and CDR2 FQNEAQ come from the germline V gene. Trimming took 3 bases from V and 2 from J, leaving 19 bases between them. This CDR3 region has 17 residues. The CDR3 loop reads CASSFDPNPTVNTEAFF. The CDR3 DNA reads TGTGCCAGCAGCTTTGACCCAAACCCGACAGTAAACACTGAAGCTTTCTTT.

The chain carries TRBV10-2 and TRBJ1-1; D unclear. This CDR3 is built from 15 residues. With 2 bases removed from V and 1 base from J, the gap between germline ends came to 11 bases. CDR1 WSHSY and CDR2 SAAADI come from the germline V gene. The CDR3 here is CASSERLLENTEAFF. CDR3 coding DNA: TGCGCCAGCAGTGAGAGGCTGCTAGAGAACACTGAAGCTTTCTTT.

The rearrangement links TRBV7-2 to TRBJ2-5; 7 bases align to TRBD1. The V gene end was trimmed by 5 bases and the J gene end by 0 bases; junction bases not matched to a gene: 3. The germline V gene has CDR1 SGHTA and CDR2 FQGNSA. This CDR3 region has 14 residues. CDR3 bases: TGTGCCAGCAGCCGGACAGGAGACCAAGAGACCCAGTACTTC. Its protein is CASSRTGDQETQYF.

The chain uses TRBV6-5 and TRBJ2-5; the match to TRBD2 covers 9 bases. V dropped 5 bases and J dropped 5; count of bases not matched to a gene: 6. CDR1 and CDR2 (germline): MNHEY, SVGAGI. The CDR3 has 14 residues. This CDR3 reads CASSPAGGPETQYF. In DNA form, the CDR3 reads TGTGCCAGCAGTCCTGCGGGGGGGCCTGAGACCCAGTACTTC.

This chain uses TRBV10-1 with TRBJ2-7; maybe TRBD1 (6 bases). CDR1 WNHNN and CDR2 SYGVQD come from the germline V gene (reference sequence). The CDR3 loop spans 15 amino acids. V lost 4 bases and J lost 2, with 15 bases in between. In nucleotides, the CDR3 is TGCGCCAGCAGTGTCCCGGGACACCGAACCTACGAGCAGTACTTC. Protein product: CASSVPGHRTYEQYF.

V is TRBV6-1 and J is TRBJ1-1; D not certain. The CDR3 covers 13 residues. The germline CDR1 and CDR2 sequences are MNHNS and SASEGT. Trimming removed 1 base at V and 11 bases at J, with 14 bases between. The CDR3 loop is CASSEVSRRWAFF. DNA of the CDR3: TGTGCCAGCAGTGAAGTGAGCCGTCGTTGGGCTTTCTTT.

V is TRBV10-3 and J is TRBJ1-3; D remains ambiguous. Trimming took off 2 bases at V and 0 bases at J, with 11 bases between the two ends. The CDR3 totals 16 residues. Looked up from germline, CDR1 is ENHRY and CDR2 is SYGVKD. The CDR3, as DNA: TGTGCCATCAGTGAGGAGAGGGTTTTCTCTGGAAACACCATATATTTT. Translation: CAISEERVFSGNTIYF.

This sequence joins TRBV13 and TRBJ2-3; 9 bases are a match to TRBD2. Losses at the gene ends were 1 base for V and 3 bases for J; bases not matched to a gene: 8. CDR1 is PRHDT and CDR2 is FYEKMQ in the germline V gene (reference sequence). The CDR3 length is 17 residues. As DNA, the CDR3 is TGTGCCAGCAGCTTAGAAGGCGGGGGGGCTGGTACAGATACGCAGTATTTT. Protein product: CASSLEGGGAGTDTQYF.

The chain combines TRBV5-6 with TRBJ2-7, with D perhaps matching TRBD2 (5 bases). The V end lost 3 bases, the J end lost 0 bases, and 13 bases lay between the germline ends. Germline CDR1 reads SGHDT; CDR2 reads YYEEEE. The CDR3 has 15 residues. CDR3 DNA: TGTGCCAGCAGCTACCTTTCGGGAAGCTCCTACGAGCAGTACTTC. Encoded protein: CASSYLSGSSYEQYF.

The chain combines TRBV7-2 with TRBJ1-2; 7 nucleotides match TRBD1. This CDR3 is built from 16 residues. Trimming took 2 bases from V and 0 from J; bases not matched to a gene: 6. Germline-derived CDR1 and CDR2 are SGHTA and FQGNSA. The CDR3 region is CASSLPGTAANYGYTF. CDR3 in DNA: TGTGCCAGCAGCTTACCCGGGACAGCGGCTAACTATGGCTACACCTTC.

The chain has TRBV4-2 and TRBJ1-5, with D unresolved. Trimming pared 2 bases from V and 0 bases from J, leaving 8 bases between. Germline V lookup: CDR1 LGHNA, CDR2 YNFKEQ. The CDR3 has 15 residues. The CDR3 coding sequence is TGTGCCAGCAGCCAATATAGTTCTAGCAATCAGCCCCAGCATTTT. Translation: CASSQYSSSNQPQHF.

The chain carries TRBV5-1 and TRBJ1-1; D uncertain. This CDR3 is built from 13 residues. Germline lookup yields CDR1 SGHRS and CDR2 YFSETQ. The V gene lost 4 bases and the J gene lost 1 base, with 8 bases spanning the gap. The CDR3 sequence is CASSGRENTEAFF. CDR3 nucleotide sequence: TGCGCCAGCAGCGGACGGGAGAACACTGAAGCTTTCTTT.

This chain joins TRBV5-6 and TRBJ1-5; no clear D gene. Germline V gives CDR1 SGHDT, CDR2 YYEEEE. Trimming stripped 4 bases from V and 1 base from J, with 18 bases between. The CDR3 runs 17 residues. This CDR3 is CASSRRSGAGSNQPQHF. Here the CDR3 DNA reads TGTGCCAGCAGCCGGAGGAGCGGCGCGGGGAGCAATCAGCCCCAGCATTTT.

V is TRBV6-1 and J is TRBJ2-4, with 8 nucleotides matching TRBD1. The junction had 5 bases not matched to a gene; V was cut back by 4 bases and J by 0 bases. The CDR3 sequence is 16 residues long. In germline, CDR1 is MNHNS, CDR2 SASEGT. The CDR3 nucleotides read TGTGCCAGCAGTGCGGACAGGGACCTAGCCAAAAACATTCAGTACTTC. Protein product: CASSADRDLAKNIQYF.

The table lists this clone with a count of one. CDR3 sequence: CASSRKGQDYGYTF. The CDR3 nucleotides are TGTGCCAGCAGTAGAAAGGGACAGGACTATGGCTACACCTTC. The gene calls are TRBV6-5 and TRBJ1-2; 8 bases agree with TRBD1. The CDR3 runs 14 residues. The junction had 5 bases not matched to a gene; V was cut back by 5 bases and J by 3 bases. CDR1 and CDR2 (germline): MNHEY, SVGAGI.

The chain uses TRBV27 and TRBJ2-2; D remains ambiguous. The germline V gene encodes CDR1 MNHEY and CDR2 SMNVEV (reference sequence). V was trimmed by 5 bases and J by 6 bases, leaving 10 bases between them. There are 13 residues in the CDR3. The CDR3 protein is CASSPTEAGELFF. DNA of the CDR3: TGTGCCAGCAGTCCCACTGAGGCCGGGGAGCTGTTTTTT.

The rearrangement uses TRBV6-1 and TRBJ1-2; D is perhaps TRBD1 (6 bases). CDR3 size: 13 residues. V gave up 2 bases and J gave up 6 bases, with 10 bases separating them. Germline loops: CDR1 MNHNS, CDR2 SASEGT. The CDR3 DNA is TGTGCCAGCAGTGAACAGGGGCTGGATGGCTACACCTTC. It translates to CASSEQGLDGYTF.

The chain carries TRBV9 and TRBJ1-2; 9 nucleotides align to TRBD1. V was clipped by 3 bases and J by 2 bases; unmatched bases: 5. This CDR3 is 15 amino acids long. Germline V gene lookup returns CDR1 SGDLS and CDR2 YYNGEE. The CDR3 spells CASSATGTGNYGYTF. In nucleotides, the CDR3 is TGTGCCAGCAGCGCCACCGGGACAGGGAACTATGGCTACACCTTC.

The gene calls are TRBV9 and TRBJ1-2; no clear D gene. The length of the CDR3 is 17 residues. In germline, CDR1 is SGDLS, CDR2 YYNGEE. Trimming left V 2 bases short and J 0 bases short, with 17 bases between. The CDR3 loop reads CASSVSIGVPANYGYTF. As DNA, the CDR3 is TGTGCCAGCAGCGTTAGTATCGGGGTACCCGCTAACTATGGCTACACCTTC.

The chain has TRBV24-1 and TRBJ2-3; D might be TRBD2 (6 bases). The CDR3 covers 15 residues. Trimming shortened V by 7 bases and J by 2 bases, and 15 bases separated the two germline ends. Germline V lookup: CDR1 KGHDR, CDR2 SFDVKD. The chain's CDR3 is CATSLSGGVTDTQYF. The CDR3 DNA reads as TGTGCCACCAGCTTAAGCGGAGGGGTCACAGATACGCAGTATTTT.